Each of the 21 T cell receptor beta chains below was sequenced from the same sample in a study of blood T cell repertoires in COVID-19 (dated by TCRdb to the early 2020s). Library construction relied on the immunoSEQ multiplex PCR assay. The source is immuneACCESS, and TCRdb retained only in-frame sequences with V and J called. Part of the clones is not carried over; for the studies checked, unresolved V genes explain less than half of this, and the remainder is unexplained. This sample lists about 140,000 clones; over 60% were detected once. The ten largest clones represent 3.5% to 5% of the sample. The sample taken for sequencing was peripheral blood. The receptors originated from a woman aged 80 or over with active or convalescent COVID-19.

CDR3: CSASIGGMNTEAFF. In DNA, the CDR3 is TGCAGTGCTAGTATCGGGGGGATGAACACTGAAGCTTTCTTT. This sequence joins TRBV20-1 and TRBJ1-1, with D possibly matching TRBD1 (5 bases). V gave up 3 bases and J gave up 0 bases, with 11 bases separating them. The CDR3 covers 14 residues. From germline, CDR1 is DFQATT and CDR2 SNEGSKA (reference sequence).

The rearrangement uses TRBV7-2 and TRBJ2-3, with D possibly TRBD2 on 6 matching bases. Germline CDR1 reads SGHTA; CDR2 reads FQGNSA. Trimming cost V 1 base and J 10 bases, with 12 bases left between them. The CDR3 length is 13 residues. The DNA of the CDR3 is TGTGCCAGCAGCTTAGGTATCGCGGGGTCGCAGTATTTT. It yields the protein CASSLGIAGSQYF.

The V gene is TRBV4-1, the J gene TRBJ2-5; 11 nucleotides align to TRBD2. The germline gives CDR1 MGHRA, CDR2 YSYEKL. CDR3 length equals 17 residues. V lost 0 bases to trimming and J lost 5 bases; unmatched junction nucleotides: 8. In nucleotides, the CDR3 is TGCGCCAGCAGCCAAGATCTCGGTAGCGGGGGGGCGGAGACCCAGTACTTC. It is translated as CASSQDLGSGGAETQYF.

This clone was observed a few times. This chain links TRBV27 with TRBJ1-5; 9 bases line up with TRBD1. In germline, CDR1 is MNHEY, CDR2 SMNVEV (reference sequence). The CDR3 totals 18 residues. With V trimmed by 6 bases and J by 0 bases, 12 bases remained unmatched. DNA for the CDR3: TGTGCCAGCAGGTCAGGGACAGGGAGTGGCTCTAGCAATCAGCCCCAGCATTTT. This translates into CASRSGTGSGSSNQPQHF.

The DNA of the CDR3 is TGCGCCAGCAGCTCCTTAACCCCCAGGGTCGGCGGCTACACCTTC. This encodes CASSSLTPRVGGYTF. The rearrangement uses TRBV5-1 and TRBJ1-2, with D possibly TRBD1 on 5 matching bases. Germline V gives CDR1 SGHRS, CDR2 YFSETQ. Trimming took off 3 bases at V and 8 bases at J, with 20 bases between the two ends. CDR3 length equals 15 residues. Supplemented by reference TRBV5-1 and TRBJ1-2, the full variable domain reads KAGVTQTPRYLIKTRGQQVTLSCSPISGHRSVSWYQQTPGQGLQFLFEYFSETQRNKGNFPGRFSGRQFSNSRSEMNVSTLELGDSALYLCASSSLTPRVGGYTFGSGTRLTVV.

This clone was recorded only once. The chain employs TRBV3-1 (or the pseudogene TRBV3-2) and TRBJ1-5; 10 bases map to TRBD1. Germline V gene lookup returns CDR1 LGHDT and CDR2 YNNKEL (reference sequence). The CDR3 loop spans 16 amino acids. V lost 4 bases and J lost 6; bases outside the gene matches: 9. CDR3 protein: CASSPSVGQGFQPQHF. CDR3 coding DNA: TGTGCCAGCAGCCCTAGTGTGGGACAGGGGTTTCAGCCCCAGCATTTT.

The genes are TRBV7-2 and TRBJ1-5; maybe TRBD1 (5 bases). V was trimmed by 5 bases and J by 4 bases, leaving 12 bases between them. The CDR3 length is 14 residues. The germline gives CDR1 SGHTA, CDR2 FQGNSA. The CDR3 region is CASSPRAGNQPQHF. For the CDR3, the DNA is TGTGCCAGCAGCCCCAGGGCAGGAAATCAGCCCCAGCATTTT.

The J gene is TRBJ2-5, the V gene TRBV5-1; D perhaps matches TRBD1 (5 bases). Per the germline V gene, CDR1 is SGHRS and CDR2 is YFSETQ. V lost 4 bases to trimming and J lost 4 bases, with 11 bases between them. The CDR3 consists of 13 residues. The chain's CDR3 is CASSQGQVETQYF. For the CDR3, the DNA is TGCGCCAGCAGCCAAGGACAAGTAGAGACCCAGTACTTC. Looking up the rest from reference TRBV5-1 and TRBJ2-5 gives the full variable domain: KAGVTQTPRYLIKTRGQQVTLSCSPISGHRSVSWYQQTPGQGLQFLFEYFSETQRNKGNFPGRFSGRQFSNSRSEMNVSTLELGDSALYLCASSQGQVETQYFGPGTRLLVL.

CDR3 in DNA: TGTGCCAGCAAGACTCTGGTGCGAGAGACCCAGTACTTC. Amino acids: CASKTLVRETQYF. The chain employs TRBV6-5 and TRBJ2-5, with D unclear. Between the trimmed V and J ends, which lost 7 bases and 4 bases, there was a span of 13 bases. Germline V gives CDR1 MNHEY, CDR2 SVGAGI. This CDR3 spans 13 amino acids.

J is TRBJ1-2 and V is TRBV2, with TRBD1 as a possible D gene (5 bases). The germline CDR1 and CDR2 sequences are SNHLY and FYNNEI. V was cut by 3 bases and J by 5 bases, with 10 bases left in between. This CDR3 is 13 amino acids long. The CDR3 bases are TGTGCCAGCAGTGATGGCGGGACTTATGGCTACACCTTC. Protein sequence: CASSDGGTYGYTF.

The chain links TRBV24-1 to TRBJ2-5; 8 bases are shared with TRBD1. In germline, CDR1 is KGHDR, CDR2 SFDVKD. The CDR3 is 15 amino acids. J gave up 4 bases and V 6 bases, and 9 bases lay outside the gene matches. This CDR3 reads CATSRSGGAGETQYF. The CDR3 region has the DNA TGTGCCACCAGTAGGTCAGGGGGCGCGGGAGAGACCCAGTACTTC.

The CDR3 DNA reads as TGTGCCAGCAGTTTTGGGCCCACGCTAAAAAAAACGGGAGGCTACACCTTC. Amino acids: CASSFGPTLKKTGGYTF. V and J are TRBV6-2 or TRBV6-3 and TRBJ1-2; D not certain. CDR3 size: 17 residues. Trimming pared 4 bases from V and 8 bases from J, leaving 26 bases between. Germline loops: CDR1 MNHEY, CDR2 SVGEGT.

The chain links TRBV27 to TRBJ2-7; 8 bases match TRBD2. The CDR3 runs to 15 residues. J gave up 5 bases and V 5 bases, and 11 bases lay outside the gene matches. Germline V gene sequence: CDR1 MNHEY, CDR2 SMNVEV (reference sequence). The CDR3 region has the DNA TGTGCCAGCAGTCCCCCGGGGGGGCGCATCCACGAGCAGTACTTC. Translation: CASSPPGGRIHEQYF.

The genes are TRBV2 and TRBJ1-5; a possible D gene is TRBD1 (6 bases). The length of the CDR3 is 12 residues. Deletions cut 5 bases from V and 8 bases from J, with 10 bases between. Germline assignment: CDR1 SNHLY and CDR2 FYNNEI. This CDR3 is CASSTGREPQHF. In DNA form, the CDR3 reads TGTGCCAGCAGTACAGGGAGGGAGCCCCAGCATTTT.

This chain connects TRBV11-2 to TRBJ2-5; 13 nucleotides agree with TRBD2. CDR1 is SGHAT and CDR2 is FQNNGV in the germline V gene. The CDR3 has 19 amino acids. The trim removed 1 base at V and 4 bases at J, leaving 12 bases unmatched. CDR3 in amino acids: CASSLGRPWTSGGLETQYF. The CDR3 DNA follows: TGTGCCAGCAGCTTAGGGAGGCCCTGGACTAGCGGGGGCCTAGAGACCCAGTACTTC.

Concerning this clone itself: Within the sample, other DNA sequences also encode this same CDR3. This chain links TRBV3-1 (or the pseudogene TRBV3-2) with TRBJ1-4; 9 bases map to TRBD1. CDR1 and CDR2 from the germline V gene are LGHDT and YNNKEL (reference sequence). Trimming at V came to 4 bases and at J to 7 bases, leaving 4 bases not matched to a gene. The CDR3 runs 14 residues. The CDR3 DNA reads as TGTGCCAGCAGCCTACAGGGGGCGCGTGAAAAACTGTTTTTT. Translated: CASSLQGAREKLFF.

The chain uses TRBV3-1 (or the pseudogene TRBV3-2) and TRBJ2-7; D unresolved. Germline V gene sequence: CDR1 LGHDT, CDR2 YNNKEL (reference sequence). The V and J ends lost 3 bases and 3 bases respectively, with 12 bases between them. The CDR3 has 14 residues. The CDR3 DNA sequence: TGTGCCAGCAGCCAGAACAGAAGGATCTACGAGCAGTACTTC. Translated, it gives CASSQNRRIYEQYF.

The chain couples TRBV30 to TRBJ2-7, with 7 positions matching TRBD1. The CDR3 loop spans 13 amino acids. CDR1 is GTSNPN and CDR2 is SVGIG in the germline V gene (reference sequence). J lost 5 bases, V lost 4 bases, and 8 bases had no gene match. The CDR3 DNA follows: TGTGCCTGGACCGGTCACAGGGGTGACGAGCAGTACTTC. Its protein is CAWTGHRGDEQYF.

The CDR3 loop reads CASRAGTGGFSEQFF. The CDR3 DNA reads TGTGCCAGCAGGGCCGGGACAGGGGGCTTCAGCGAGCAGTTCTTC. V and J are TRBV25-1 and TRBJ2-1; TRBD1 matches at 12 bases. The CDR3 runs 15 residues. V was pared by 6 bases and J by 10 bases, with 10 bases of the junction left unmatched. Germline V gene lookup returns CDR1 MGHDK and CDR2 SYGVNS.

The chain is built from TRBV7-2 and TRBJ1-5; 7 positions match TRBD1. The germline V gene encodes CDR1 SGHTA and CDR2 FQGNSA. This CDR3 has 18 residues. Unmatched junction bases numbered 16, after V lost 1 base and J lost 7 bases. CDR3 protein: CASSLDPPGQLTSQPQHF. CDR3 nucleotides: TGTGCCAGCAGCTTAGACCCCCCGGGACAGCTAACTTCGCAGCCCCAGCATTTT. Supplemented by reference TRBV7-2 and TRBJ1-5, the full variable domain reads GAGVSQSPSNKVTEKGKDVELRCDPISGHTALYWYRQSLGQGLEFLIYFQGNSAPDKSGLPSDRFSAERTGGSVSTLTIQRTQQEDSAVYLCASSLDPPGQLTSQPQHFGDGTRLSIL.

The CDR3 sequence is CASSAQGGSNQPQHF. The CDR3 DNA reads as TGTGCCAGCAGTGCACAGGGAGGGAGCAATCAGCCCCAGCATTTT. The chain employs TRBV2 and TRBJ1-5, with D tentatively TRBD1 (6 bases). From germline, CDR1 is SNHLY and CDR2 FYNNEI. The CDR3 length is 15 residues. Deletions cut 4 bases from V and 1 base from J, with 11 bases between.